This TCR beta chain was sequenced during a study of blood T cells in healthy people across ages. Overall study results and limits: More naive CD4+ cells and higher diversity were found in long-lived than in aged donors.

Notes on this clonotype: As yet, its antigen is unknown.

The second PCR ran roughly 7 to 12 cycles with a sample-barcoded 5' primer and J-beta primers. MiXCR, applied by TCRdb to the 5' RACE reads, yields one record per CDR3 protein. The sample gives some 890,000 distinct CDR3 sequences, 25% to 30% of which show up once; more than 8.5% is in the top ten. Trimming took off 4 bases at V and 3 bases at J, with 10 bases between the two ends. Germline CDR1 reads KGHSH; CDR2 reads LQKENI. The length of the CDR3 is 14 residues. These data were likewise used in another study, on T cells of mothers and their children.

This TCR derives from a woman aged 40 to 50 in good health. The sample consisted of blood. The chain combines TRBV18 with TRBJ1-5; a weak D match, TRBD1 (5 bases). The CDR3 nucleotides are TGTGCCAGCTCACGGGGAGGGGACAATCAGCCCCAGCATTTT. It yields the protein CASSRGGDNQPQHF.